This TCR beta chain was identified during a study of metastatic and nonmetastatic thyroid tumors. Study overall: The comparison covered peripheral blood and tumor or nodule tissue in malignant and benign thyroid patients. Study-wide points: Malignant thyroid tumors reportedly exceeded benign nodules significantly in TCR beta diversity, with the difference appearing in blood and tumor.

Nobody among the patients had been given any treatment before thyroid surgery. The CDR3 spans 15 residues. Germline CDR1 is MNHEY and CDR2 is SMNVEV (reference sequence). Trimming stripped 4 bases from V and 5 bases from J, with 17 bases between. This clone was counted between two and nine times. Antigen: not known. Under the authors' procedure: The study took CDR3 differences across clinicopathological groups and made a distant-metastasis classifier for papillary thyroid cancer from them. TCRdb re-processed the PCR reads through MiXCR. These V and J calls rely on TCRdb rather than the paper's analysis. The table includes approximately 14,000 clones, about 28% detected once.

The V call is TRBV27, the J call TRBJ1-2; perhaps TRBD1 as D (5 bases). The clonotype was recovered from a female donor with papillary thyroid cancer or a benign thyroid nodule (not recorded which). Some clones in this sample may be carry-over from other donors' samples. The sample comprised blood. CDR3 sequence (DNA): TGTGCCAGCAGTTCGCGGGGCTCTAGGGGATATGGCTACACCTTC. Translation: CASSSRGSRGYGYTF.